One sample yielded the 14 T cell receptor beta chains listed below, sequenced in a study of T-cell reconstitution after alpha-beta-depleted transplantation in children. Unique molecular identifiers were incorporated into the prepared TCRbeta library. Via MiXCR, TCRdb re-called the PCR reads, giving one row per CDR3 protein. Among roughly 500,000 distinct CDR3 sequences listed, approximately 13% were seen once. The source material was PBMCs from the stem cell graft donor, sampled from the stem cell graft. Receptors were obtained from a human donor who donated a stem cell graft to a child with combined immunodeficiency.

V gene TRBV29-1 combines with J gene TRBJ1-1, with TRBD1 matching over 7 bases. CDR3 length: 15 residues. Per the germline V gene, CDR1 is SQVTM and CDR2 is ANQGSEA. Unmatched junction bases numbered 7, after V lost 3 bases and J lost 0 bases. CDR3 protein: CSVDRGQTMNTEAFF. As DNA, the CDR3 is TGCAGCGTTGACCGGGGACAGACCATGAACACTGAAGCTTTCTTT.

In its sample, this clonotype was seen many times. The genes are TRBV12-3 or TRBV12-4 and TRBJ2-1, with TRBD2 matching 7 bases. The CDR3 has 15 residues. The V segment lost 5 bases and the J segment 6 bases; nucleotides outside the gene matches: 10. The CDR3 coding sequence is TGTGCCAGCAGTCCAAGGCGGACTAGAGGCAATGAGCAGTTCTTC. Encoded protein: CASSPRRTRGNEQFF.

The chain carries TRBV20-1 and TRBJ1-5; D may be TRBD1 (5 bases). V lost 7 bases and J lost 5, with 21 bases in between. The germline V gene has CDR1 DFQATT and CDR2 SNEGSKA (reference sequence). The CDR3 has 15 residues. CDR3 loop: CSGEAGIGFDQPQHF. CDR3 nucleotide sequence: TGCAGTGGGGAAGCAGGGATAGGGTTCGATCAGCCCCAGCATTTT.

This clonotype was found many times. The CDR3 loop is CASSPGSEQYF. CDR3 sequence (DNA): TGTGCCAGCTCACCGGGGTCCGAGCAGTACTTC. The rearrangement joins TRBV18 to TRBJ2-7, with D hard to call. V was pared by 3 bases and J by 6 bases, with 6 bases between. The CDR3 is 11 residues long. CDR1 is KGHSH and CDR2 is LQKENI in the germline V gene.

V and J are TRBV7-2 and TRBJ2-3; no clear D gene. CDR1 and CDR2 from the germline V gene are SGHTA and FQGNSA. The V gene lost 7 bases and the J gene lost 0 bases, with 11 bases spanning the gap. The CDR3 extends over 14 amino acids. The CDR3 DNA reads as TGTGCCAGCACCCCGGACCGTAGCACAGATACGCAGTATTTT. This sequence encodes CASTPDRSTDTQYF.

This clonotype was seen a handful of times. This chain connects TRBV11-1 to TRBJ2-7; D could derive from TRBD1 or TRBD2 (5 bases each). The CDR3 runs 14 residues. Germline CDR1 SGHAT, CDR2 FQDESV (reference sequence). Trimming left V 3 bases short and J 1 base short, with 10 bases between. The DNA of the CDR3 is TGTGCCAGCAGCTTCTCGGGGCGATCCTACGAGCAGTACTTC. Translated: CASSFSGRSYEQYF.

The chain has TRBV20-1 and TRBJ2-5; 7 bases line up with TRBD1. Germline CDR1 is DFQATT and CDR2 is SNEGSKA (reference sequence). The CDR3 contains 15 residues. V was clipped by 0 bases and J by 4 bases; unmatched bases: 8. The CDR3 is CSARDPPTGRETQYF. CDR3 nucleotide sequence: TGCAGTGCTAGAGATCCCCCGACAGGGCGAGAGACCCAGTACTTC.

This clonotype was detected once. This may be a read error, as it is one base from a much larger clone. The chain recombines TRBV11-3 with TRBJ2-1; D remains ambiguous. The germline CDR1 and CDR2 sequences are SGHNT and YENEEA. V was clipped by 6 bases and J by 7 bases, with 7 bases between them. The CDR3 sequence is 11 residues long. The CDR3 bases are TGTGCCAGCAGTCAAAGGAATGAGCAGTTCTTC. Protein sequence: CASSQRNEQFF.

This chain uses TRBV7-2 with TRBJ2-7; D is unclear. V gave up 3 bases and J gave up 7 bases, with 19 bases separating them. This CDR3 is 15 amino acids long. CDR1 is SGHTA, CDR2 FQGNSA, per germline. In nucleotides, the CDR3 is TGTGCCAGCAGCTTCGCCCGAACCGAAGTGGGTGAGCAGTACTTC. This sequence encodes CASSFARTEVGEQYF. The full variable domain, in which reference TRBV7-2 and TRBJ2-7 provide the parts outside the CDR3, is GAGVSQSPSNKVTEKGKDVELRCDPISGHTALYWYRQSLGQGLEFLIYFQGNSAPDKSGLPSDRFSAERTGGSVSTLTIQRTQQEDSAVYLCASSFARTEVGEQYFGPGTRLTVT.

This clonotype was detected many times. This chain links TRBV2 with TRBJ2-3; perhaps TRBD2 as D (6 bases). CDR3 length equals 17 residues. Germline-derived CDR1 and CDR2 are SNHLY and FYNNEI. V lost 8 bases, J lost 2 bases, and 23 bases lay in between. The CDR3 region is CASSYTILEGPTDTQYF. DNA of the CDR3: TGTGCCAGCTCCTACACGATTCTGGAGGGACCCACAGATACGCAGTATTTT.

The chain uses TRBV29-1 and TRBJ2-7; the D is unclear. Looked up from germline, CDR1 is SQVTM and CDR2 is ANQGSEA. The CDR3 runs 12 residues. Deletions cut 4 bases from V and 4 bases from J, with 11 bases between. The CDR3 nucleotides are TGCAGCGTTGCCTCCTCGGTGTACGAGCAGTACTTC. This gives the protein CSVASSVYEQYF.

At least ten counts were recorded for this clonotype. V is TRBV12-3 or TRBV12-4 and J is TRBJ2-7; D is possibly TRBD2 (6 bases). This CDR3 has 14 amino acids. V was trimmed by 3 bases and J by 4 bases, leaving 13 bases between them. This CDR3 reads CASSFAGGGYEQYF. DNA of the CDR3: TGTGCCAGCAGTTTTGCAGGAGGAGGGTACGAGCAGTACTTC.

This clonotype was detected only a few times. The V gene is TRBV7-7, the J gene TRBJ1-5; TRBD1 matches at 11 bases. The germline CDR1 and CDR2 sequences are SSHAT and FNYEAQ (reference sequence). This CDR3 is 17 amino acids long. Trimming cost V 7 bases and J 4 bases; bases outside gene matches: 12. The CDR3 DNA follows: TGTGCCAGCAACACCCCCGGGGACAGGGGGGGAAATCAGCCCCAGCATTTT. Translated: CASNTPGDRGGNQPQHF.

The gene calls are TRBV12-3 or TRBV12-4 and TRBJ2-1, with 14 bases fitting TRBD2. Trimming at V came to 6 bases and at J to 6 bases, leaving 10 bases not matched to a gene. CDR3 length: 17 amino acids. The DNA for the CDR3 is TGTGCCAGCAGCCAAATTGGACTAGCGGGGGGCCTCAATGAGCAGTTCTTC. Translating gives CASSQIGLAGGLNEQFF.